This record looks at one T cell receptor (beta chain) sequence and its context. The source of the sample is a study of blood T cell repertoires in COVID-19. Study background: Samples taken during acute and convalescent COVID-19 were collected in the United States, Italy and Spain. T cells, B-cell-depleted T cells, or PBMCs supplied cDNA or gDNA.

Authors' processing steps: Cell counts per sample came from amplifying reference gene primers. Data came from immunoSEQ multiplex PCR; TCRdb stores just in-frame clones and leaves some out. That table furnishes V, J and clone size, whereas the DNA furnished D and trimming. The data contain some 260,000 clones, 75% to 90% of them singletons. From germline, CDR1 is MNHEY and CDR2 SVGAGI. The CDR3 is 14 residues long. The V end lost 8 bases, the J end lost 2 bases, and 16 bases lay between the germline ends. The specimen sequenced was peripheral blood. This chain links TRBV6-5 with TRBJ2-7; weak D call: TRBD2 (6 bases). The receptor's source is a woman aged 70-85 years with COVID-19, enrolled during active disease. Here the CDR3 DNA reads TGTGCCAGCCAGCGGGCTAGCGACCCCTACGAGCAGTACTTC. Amino acid sequence: CASQRASDPYEQYF.